This T cell receptor beta chain originates from a study of early T cells in non-severe SARS-CoV-2 infection. Individual cDNA molecules received unique molecular identifiers during library preparation. TCRdb re-analysed the 5' RACE reads in MiXCR, keeping a single row per CDR3 protein. Among roughly 80,000 distinct CDR3 sequences listed, 5% to 7% were seen once. In this sample, this clonotype turned up many times. Germline CDR1 is SEHNR and CDR2 is FQNEAQ (reference sequence). Trimming left V 6 bases short and J 2 bases short, with 15 bases between. The CDR3 loop spans 15 amino acids. The sequence was collected from an adult who was a healthcare worker with PCR-confirmed SARS-CoV-2 infection or an uninfected control (not recorded which). This chain connects TRBV7-9 to TRBJ2-3; D remains unclear. The specimen sequenced was whole blood. Here the CDR3 reads CASSTLEQITDTQYF. In DNA form, the CDR3 reads TGTGCCAGCAGTACGCTCGAGCAGATCACAGATACGCAGTATTTT.